One and the same sample provided the 28 T cell receptor beta chains below, sequenced in a study of OX40 agonist ivuxolimab in advanced cancers. The repertoire was sequenced with immunoSEQ multiplex PCR; TCRdb's copy has only in-frame clones and lacks some. The top ten clones hold under 40% of a sample with about 41,000 clones, around nine tenths of them seen once. Sequencing was performed on CD4+ or CD8+ T cells sorted from blood, taken in a trial of the OX40 agonist ivuxolimab. These receptors came from an adult with an advanced solid tumor such as melanoma, head and neck, liver or kidney cancer.

The chain employs TRBV19 and TRBJ2-3; 11 bases are shared with TRBD1. The CDR3 contains 14 residues. V lost 11 bases, J lost 6 bases, and 10 bases stayed unmatched. Germline V CDR1 and CDR2: LNHDA, SQIVND (reference sequence). As DNA, the CDR3 is TGTGCCTCCGCTGGGACAGGGGGAATGGATACGCAGTATTTT. It yields the protein CASAGTGGMDTQYF.

The CDR3, as DNA: TGTGCCAGCAGCTTCGAGACGGGGACTTTGGCGCAGTATTTT. Translated: CASSFETGTLAQYF. This chain connects TRBV11-2 to TRBJ2-3; tentatively, D is TRBD2 (6 bases). CDR3 length: 14 residues. Trimming cost V 3 bases and J 10 bases, with 17 bases left between them. The V gene's germline CDR1 is SGHAT and CDR2 FQNNGV.

The chain has TRBV20-1 and TRBJ2-5; no firm D call. Trimming took 1 base from V and 9 from J, leaving 9 bases between them. From germline, CDR1 is DFQATT and CDR2 SNEGSKA (reference sequence). The CDR3 is 11 amino acids. CDR3 coding DNA: TGCAGTGCTAGAGCGGCCGACCCCCAGTACTTC. Protein: CSARAADPQYF.

V usage is TRBV7-9 and J usage is TRBJ1-4; D is perhaps TRBD1 (5 bases). The CDR3 is 13 residues long. The V and J ends lost 5 bases and 7 bases respectively, with 11 bases between them. CDR1 and CDR2 (germline): SEHNR, FQNEAQ (reference sequence). DNA for the CDR3: TGTGCCAGCAGCATCGGACACCTTGAAAAACTGTTTTTT. The encoded protein is CASSIGHLEKLFF.

The chain couples TRBV7-8 to TRBJ2-1; D remains ambiguous. The V end lost 1 base, the J end lost 10 bases, and 11 bases lay between the germline ends. The CDR3 totals 13 residues. CDR1 is SGHVS and CDR2 is FQNEAQ in the germline V gene. CDR3 nucleotides: TGTGCCAGCAGCTTAGTGGCACACCCCGAGCAGTTCTTC. Protein product: CASSLVAHPEQFF.

There are a few counts of this clone. The V gene is TRBV28, the J gene TRBJ2-7, with D unresolved. This CDR3 is built from 12 residues. Trimming left V 5 bases short and J 2 bases short, with 7 bases between. CDR1 is MDHEN, CDR2 SYDVKM, per germline. CDR3 sequence reads: CASSTVPYEQYF. CDR3 in DNA: TGTGCCAGCAGTACAGTCCCCTACGAGCAGTACTTC.

The sample holds a few counts of this clone. This chain uses TRBV6-6 with TRBJ1-5; D gene ambiguous. The CDR3 covers 13 residues. Germline CDR1 and CDR2: MNHNY and SVGAGI (reference sequence). Trimming shortened V by 7 bases and J by 5 bases, and 12 bases separated the two germline ends. This CDR3 reads CASTTSVYQPQHF. The CDR3, as DNA: TGTGCCAGCACCACGTCGGTTTATCAGCCCCAGCATTTT.

The chain carries TRBV6-1 and TRBJ1-5; D might be TRBD1 (6 bases). This CDR3 region has 16 residues. V lost 2 bases and J lost 5, with 16 bases in between. CDR1 is MNHNS and CDR2 is SASEGT in the germline V gene. The CDR3 protein is CASSEPSAQGYQPQHF. The DNA for the CDR3 is TGTGCCAGCAGTGAACCAAGCGCCCAGGGGTATCAGCCCCAGCATTTT.

V is TRBV30 and J is TRBJ2-3, with D unresolved. Trimming took off 1 base at V and 2 bases at J, with 7 bases between the two ends. The CDR3 runs to 13 residues. CDR1 and CDR2 (germline): GTSNPN, SVGIG (reference sequence). The CDR3 DNA reads TGTGCCTGGAGTGGGACGGCCACAGATACGCAGTATTTT. It specifies CAWSGTATDTQYF.

This sequence joins TRBV19 and TRBJ1-1; D unresolved. Between the trimmed V and J ends, which lost 7 bases and 6 bases, there was a span of 12 bases. The CDR3 loop spans 12 amino acids. Germline CDR1 and CDR2: LNHDA and SQIVND (reference sequence). The CDR3 nucleotides read TGTGCCAGTATCTCCCCGCTCTCTGAAGCTTTCTTT. Translated, it gives CASISPLSEAFF.

The rearrangement joins TRBV11-2 to TRBJ2-7, with D hard to call. V lost 1 base, J lost 3 bases, and 13 bases lay in between. The CDR3 sequence is 15 residues long. Germline V gene sequence: CDR1 SGHAT, CDR2 FQNNGV. The CDR3 reads CASSLGGPWVYEQYF. For the CDR3, the DNA is TGTGCCAGCAGCTTAGGGGGTCCTTGGGTCTACGAGCAGTACTTC. Full variable domain (outside the CDR3, taken from reference TRBV11-2 and TRBJ2-7): EAGVAQSPRYKIIEKRQSVAFWCNPISGHATLYWYQQILGQGPKLLIQFQNNGVVDDSQLPKDRFSAERLKGVDSTLKIQPAKLEDSAVYLCASSLGGPWVYEQYFGPGTRLTVT.

The chain couples TRBV21-1 to TRBJ2-5; the DNA was not compared with TRBD2, the D call given in the table. TRBV21-1 is listed as a pseudogene. The CDR3 runs 14 residues. The CDR3 coding sequence is TGTGCCAGCAGCATAGTTAGCGGGAGAAAGACCCAGTACTTC. Encoded protein: CASSIVSGRKTQYF.

The rearrangement joins TRBV2 to TRBJ1-2; the D gene is possibly TRBD1 (6 bases). Trimming cost V 3 bases and J 3 bases, with 8 bases left between them. CDR3 size: 13 residues. Germline V gene data show CDR1 as SNHLY and CDR2 as FYNNEI. The CDR3 protein is CASSEGGYYGYTF. The CDR3 DNA reads TGTGCCAGCAGTGAGGGGGGCTACTATGGCTACACCTTC.

The chain combines TRBV11-2 with TRBJ2-5, with 9 bases aligning to TRBD2. J lost 1 base, V lost 2 bases, and 2 bases had no gene match. CDR3 size: 15 residues. The germline CDR1 and CDR2 sequences are SGHAT and FQNNGV. The CDR3 nucleotides read TGTGCCAGCAGCTTATTAGCGGGGGTCCAAGAGACCCAGTACTTC. Encoded protein: CASSLLAGVQETQYF. The whole variable domain, remainder taken from reference TRBV11-2 and TRBJ2-5, is EAGVAQSPRYKIIEKRQSVAFWCNPISGHATLYWYQQILGQGPKLLIQFQNNGVVDDSQLPKDRFSAERLKGVDSTLKIQPAKLEDSAVYLCASSLLAGVQETQYFGPGTRLLVL.

This chain uses TRBV7-6 with TRBJ1-5, with D unresolved. Trimming removed 3 bases at V and 5 bases at J, with 8 bases between. Germline-derived CDR1 and CDR2 are SGHVS and FNYEAQ. The CDR3 is made up of 13 amino acids. CDR3: CASSFGSDQPQHF. In DNA form, the CDR3 reads TGTGCCAGCAGCTTCGGATCCGATCAGCCCCAGCATTTT.

This clone was detected once. The J gene is TRBJ1-5, the V gene TRBV6-1; D unclear. This CDR3 is built from 11 residues. V was shortened by 6 bases and J by 6 bases, with 6 bases between the two germline ends. Germline V gives CDR1 MNHNS, CDR2 SASEGT. CDR3 sequence (DNA): TGTGCCAGCAGCGTGGGTCAGCCCCAGCATTTT. This encodes CASSVGQPQHF.

The chain employs TRBV5-1 and TRBJ1-3; D unclear. The germline V and J ends were trimmed by 4 bases and 2 bases, with 10 bases remaining between them. CDR3 size: 14 residues. Germline loops: CDR1 SGHRS, CDR2 YFSETQ. The CDR3 loop is CASSPGGTGNTIYF. The CDR3 coding sequence is TGCGCCAGCAGCCCAGGTGGTACTGGAAACACCATATATTTT.

The genes are TRBV19 and TRBJ2-1, with 7 bases matching TRBD1. Germline CDR1 is LNHDA and CDR2 is SQIVND (reference sequence). The V segment lost 2 bases and the J segment 3 bases; nucleotides outside the gene matches: 4. The CDR3 loop spans 15 amino acids. The CDR3 region is CASSITGDNYNEQFF. As DNA, the CDR3 is TGTGCCAGTAGTATAACAGGGGATAACTACAATGAGCAGTTCTTC.

The chain recombines TRBV6-6 with TRBJ2-5; weak D call: TRBD1 (6 bases). The J call may not be correct, given that the DNA end is closer to TRBJ2-7. The CDR3 loop spans 12 amino acids. Germline-derived CDR1 and CDR2 are MNHNY and SVGAGI (reference sequence). CDR3 sequence reads: CASSVQGYEQYF. The CDR3 DNA reads TGTGCCAGCAGTGTACAGGGTTACGAGCAGTACTTC.

The V gene is TRBV5-1, the J gene TRBJ1-4, with D possibly matching TRBD1 (5 bases). Germline V lookup: CDR1 SGHRS, CDR2 YFSETQ. CDR3 length: 15 amino acids. The germline V and J ends were trimmed by 0 bases and 5 bases, with 11 bases remaining between them. The CDR3 bases are TGCGCCAGCAGCTTGGATGGGGCCGAGAATGAAAAACTGTTTTTT. Its translation is CASSLDGAENEKLFF.

This chain joins TRBV5-5 and TRBJ1-5; no reliable D call. The CDR3 totals 15 residues. The V gene's germline CDR1 is SGHKS and CDR2 YYEKEE (reference sequence). V was cut by 0 bases and J by 9 bases, with 16 bases left in between. CDR3 bases: TGTGCCAGCAGCTTGGCCGGTACGGAAGGTGGGCCCCAGCATTTT. This translates into CASSLAGTEGGPQHF.

The chain has TRBV30 and TRBJ1-4; the D gene is possibly TRBD1 (5 bases). CDR1 and CDR2 (germline): GTSNPN, SVGIG (reference sequence). The CDR3 has 13 amino acids. Trimming took 3 bases from V and 3 from J, leaving 8 bases between them. The chain's CDR3 is CAWRGGPNEKLFF. CDR3 nucleotide sequence: TGTGCCTGGAGGGGGGGTCCTAATGAAAAACTGTTTTTT.

The chain links TRBV9 to TRBJ1-2, with D possibly TRBD1 on 5 matching bases. V lost 4 bases and J lost 2, with 15 bases in between. The germline V gene encodes CDR1 SGDLS and CDR2 YYNGEE. This CDR3 comprises 15 residues. CDR3 bases: TGTGCCAGCAGCCAAAATGAGGGGAAAAACTATGGCTACACCTTC. It specifies CASSQNEGKNYGYTF.

This clone came up a few times. The chain joins TRBV2 to TRBJ2-1; D gene unclear. Germline CDR1 is SNHLY and CDR2 is FYNNEI. Trimming took off 3 bases at V and 14 bases at J, with 8 bases between the two ends. This CDR3 has 10 residues. The CDR3 sequence is CASSDIDEFF. The CDR3 DNA follows: TGTGCCAGCAGTGATATAGATGAGTTCTTC.

V and J are TRBV5-1 and TRBJ1-5, with TRBD1 matching over 8 bases. Germline assignment: CDR1 SGHRS and CDR2 YFSETQ. Trimming at V came to 4 bases and at J to 6 bases, leaving 12 bases not matched to a gene. The CDR3 contains 16 residues. This CDR3 reads CASSPTGQGMGQPQHF. DNA of the CDR3: TGCGCCAGCAGCCCCACCGGACAGGGAATGGGTCAGCCCCAGCATTTT. Combining the CDR3 with reference TRBV5-1 and TRBJ1-5 gives the whole variable domain KAGVTQTPRYLIKTRGQQVTLSCSPISGHRSVSWYQQTPGQGLQFLFEYFSETQRNKGNFPGRFSGRQFSNSRSEMNVSTLELGDSALYLCASSPTGQGMGQPQHFGDGTRLSIL.

CDR3 DNA: TGTGCCAGCAGTGAAGCGCTAGTCGAACTGTTTTTT. Its translation: CASSEALVELFF. The chain is built from TRBV2 and TRBJ1-4; the D is unclear. V lost 0 bases and J 12 bases, leaving 8 bases between the germline ends. The CDR3 totals 12 residues. Looked up from germline, CDR1 is SNHLY and CDR2 is FYNNEI.

V usage is TRBV7-2 and J usage is TRBJ1-6, with D hard to call. The germline CDR1 and CDR2 sequences are SGHTA and FQGNSA. CDR3 length equals 13 residues. V gave up 5 bases and J gave up 8 bases, with 10 bases separating them. The CDR3 region has the DNA TGTGCCAGCAGCCTATACACCGATTCACCCCTCCACTTT. Translating it yields CASSLYTDSPLHF.

V usage is TRBV5-1 and J usage is TRBJ2-3; perhaps TRBD2 as D (5 bases). This CDR3 is 13 amino acids long. CDR1 is SGHRS and CDR2 is YFSETQ in the germline V gene. With 4 bases removed from V and 4 bases from J, the gap between germline ends came to 10 bases. For the CDR3, the DNA is TGCGCCAGCAGCGCTGGACTTGCAGATACGCAGTATTTT. It codes for CASSAGLADTQYF.